The entry below gives a single T cell receptor (beta chain) sequence along with its context. The antigen is undetermined. The data were obtained in a study of Ad26.COV2.S vaccination and SARS-CoV-2 variants. Study-level findings and limits: There was a possibility that the TCR breadth and depth analyses underestimated total T cell responses. Similar non-spike TCR breadth was observed in recipients of vaccine and of placebo. Spike-specific CD8+ and CD4+ T cell responses reportedly showed substantial breadth after vaccination.

V was trimmed by 1 base and J by 2 bases, leaving 6 bases between them. This CDR3 is built from 13 residues. Germline lookup yields CDR1 SGHNT and CDR2 YYREEE (reference sequence). Assay used: immunoSEQ multiplex PCR; TCRdb lists only in-frame clones, some missing. Of more than 85,000 clones listed, about 78% are singletons. Sequencing was performed on peripheral blood, taken after recovery from COVID-19. The receptor was isolated from a human donor who had recovered from COVID-19. The chain couples TRBV5-4 to TRBJ2-5; D possibly corresponds to TRBD1 (5 bases). CDR3 sequence: CASSLQGQETQYF. Here the CDR3 DNA reads TGTGCCAGCAGCTTGCAGGGACAAGAGACCCAGTACTTC. Full variable domain (remainder filled in from reference TRBV5-4 and TRBJ2-5): ETGVTQSPTHLIKTRGQQVTLRCSSQSGHNTVSWYQQALGQGPQFIFQYYREEENGRGNFPPRFSGLQFPNYSSELNVNALELDDSALYLCASSLQGQETQYFGPGTRLLVL.